Here is one TCR beta chain with its context. PCR used 60 Vbeta primers and 13 Jbeta primers. The repertoire was sequenced with immunoSEQ multiplex PCR; TCRdb's copy has only in-frame clones and lacks some. The table lists roughly 98,000 clones, roughly four fifths of them singletons. This entry is derived from a study of cytomegalovirus exposure and HLA in healthy donors. This CDR3 region has 14 residues. The germline CDR1 and CDR2 sequences are SGHTA and FQGTGA. J lost 5 bases, V lost 5 bases, and 5 bases had no gene match. The V gene is TRBV7-3, the J gene TRBJ1-1; 10 nucleotides align to TRBD1. The source material was PBMCs. The receptor comes from a female donor in good health and CMV-seronegative. The CDR3, as DNA: TGTGCCAGCAGCCGGACAGGGGGAGAAACTGAAGCTTTCTTT. Translated, it gives CASSRTGGETEAFF.